This T cell receptor beta chain was sequenced for a study of T cells after yellow fever vaccination. Germline values: CDR1 LNHDA, CDR2 SQIVND (reference sequence). Trimming removed 7 bases from V and 3 bases from J, with 18 bases in between. The CDR3 contains 16 residues. This clonotype was seen more than once but under ten times. TCRdb called the 5' RACE reads again in MiXCR, with one record for every CDR3 protein. The table lists 600,000 to 750,000 distinct CDR3 sequences, about 12% of them singletons. V gene TRBV19 combines with J gene TRBJ2-2; weak D call: TRBD2 (6 bases). This TCR was sampled from a man aged 25-45 years who received the YFV17D yellow fever vaccine. The specimen comprised PBMCs, sampled on the day of the yellow fever booster vaccination. CDR3 residues: CASKAPRGFDTGELFF. The CDR3, as DNA: TGTGCCAGTAAGGCCCCACGGGGGTTCGACACCGGGGAGCTGTTTTTT.